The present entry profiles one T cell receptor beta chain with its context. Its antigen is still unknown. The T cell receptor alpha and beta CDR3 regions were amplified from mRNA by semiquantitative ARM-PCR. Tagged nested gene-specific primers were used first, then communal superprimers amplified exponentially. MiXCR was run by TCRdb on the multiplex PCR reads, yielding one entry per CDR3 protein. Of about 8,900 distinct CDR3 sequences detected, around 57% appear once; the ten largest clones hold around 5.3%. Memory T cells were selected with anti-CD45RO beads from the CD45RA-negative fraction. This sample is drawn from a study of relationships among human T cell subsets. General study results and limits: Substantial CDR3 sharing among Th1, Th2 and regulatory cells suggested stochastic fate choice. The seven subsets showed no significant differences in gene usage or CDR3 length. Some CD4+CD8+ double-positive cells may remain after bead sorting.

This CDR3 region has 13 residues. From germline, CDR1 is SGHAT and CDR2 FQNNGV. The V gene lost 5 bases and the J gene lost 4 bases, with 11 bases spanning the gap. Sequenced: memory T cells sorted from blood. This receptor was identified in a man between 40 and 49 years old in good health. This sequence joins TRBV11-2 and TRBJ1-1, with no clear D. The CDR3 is CASSLDAGTEAFF. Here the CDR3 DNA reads TGTGCCAGCAGCCTCGACGCCGGCACTGAAGCTTTCTTT.